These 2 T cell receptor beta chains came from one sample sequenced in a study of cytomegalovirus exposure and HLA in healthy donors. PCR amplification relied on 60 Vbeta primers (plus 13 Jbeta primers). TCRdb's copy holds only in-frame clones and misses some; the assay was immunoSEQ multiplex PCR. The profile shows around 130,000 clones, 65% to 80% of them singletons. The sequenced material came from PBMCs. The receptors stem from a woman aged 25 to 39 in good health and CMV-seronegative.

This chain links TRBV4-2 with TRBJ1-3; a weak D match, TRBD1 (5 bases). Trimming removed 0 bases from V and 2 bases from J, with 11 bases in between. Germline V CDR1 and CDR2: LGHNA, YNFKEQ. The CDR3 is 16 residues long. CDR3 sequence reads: CASSQDPRETGNTIYF. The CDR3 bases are TGTGCCAGCAGCCAAGATCCCAGGGAAACTGGAAACACCATATATTTT.

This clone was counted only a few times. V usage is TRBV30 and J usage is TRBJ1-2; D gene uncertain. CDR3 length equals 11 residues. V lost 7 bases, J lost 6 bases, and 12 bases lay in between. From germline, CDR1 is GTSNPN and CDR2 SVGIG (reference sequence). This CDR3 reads CASKAGNGYTF. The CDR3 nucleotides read TGTGCCTCTAAGGCCGGGAATGGCTACACCTTC.